The clone carrying this TCR beta chain was observed a single time. Antigen specificity is unknown. This table comes from immunoSEQ multiplex PCR, and its TCRdb copy is limited to in-frame clones, with some not included. The sample has some 67,000 clones; about 88% are singletons. This record comes from a study of OX40 agonist ivuxolimab in advanced cancers. Whole-study context: Hepatocellular carcinoma, melanoma, renal cell or head and neck cancer affected the dose-escalation patients.

The study, taken as a whole, reports: Doses of 0.1 to 3.0 mg/kg were accompanied by clonal expansion of CD4+ and CD8+ blood T cells by week 6. Some nonresponders also had low normalized T-cell clonal expansion. In CD8+ T cells, expanded clones were on average more numerous than in CD4+.

The CDR3 has 15 amino acids. Germline trimming cut 5 bases from V and 7 bases from J; bases unmatched to any gene: 5. Germline CDR1 MNHEY, CDR2 SMNVEV (reference sequence). This chain connects TRBV27 to TRBJ2-1, with TRBD2 identical over 13 bases. The source was CD4+ or CD8+ T cells sorted from blood, collected in a trial of the OX40 agonist ivuxolimab. This clonotype originated in an adult with an advanced solid tumor such as melanoma, head and neck, liver or kidney cancer. The CDR3 DNA reads TGTGCCAGCAGTCCCACTAGCGGGAGGGTGAATGAGCAGTTCTTC. Protein: CASSPTSGRVNEQFF.